A single sample is the source of the 2 T cell receptor beta chains below, sequenced in a study of radiation and T cells in renal cell carcinoma. Time point in this sample: baseline pretreatment blood. Stated treatment: 15 Gy SBRT to primary tumor, nephrectomy 4 weeks later. Assay: immunoSEQ multiplex PCR; the TCRdb copy retains only in-frame clones and omits some. The sample holds more than 75,000 clones, approximately 83% seen once. The sequencing here drew on blood, taken from a patient whose treatment included radiotherapy and nephrectomy. Source of these receptors: a man between 60 and 75 years old with renal cell carcinoma.

This chain uses TRBV5-1 with TRBJ2-7; 13 nucleotides line up with TRBD2. The V segment lost 4 bases and the J segment 7 bases; nucleotides outside the gene matches: 8. Germline values: CDR1 SGHRS, CDR2 YFSETQ. The CDR3 is 15 residues long. CDR3 DNA sequence: TGCGCCAGCAGCGAAGGACTAGCGGGAGAGTATGAGCAGTACTTC. It yields the protein CASSEGLAGEYEQYF.

This sequence joins TRBV2 and TRBJ2-3, with TRBD2 as a possible D gene (5 bases). The length of the CDR3 is 12 residues. Trimming pared 6 bases from V and 9 bases from J, leaving 13 bases between. Germline lookup yields CDR1 SNHLY and CDR2 FYNNEI. The CDR3 sequence: CASRASTVTQYF. CDR3 sequence (DNA): TGTGCCAGCAGGGCTAGCACCGTAACGCAGTATTTT.